These 5 T cell receptor beta chains share one sample of origin, sequenced in a study of T cell repertoires in cytomegalovirus infection. TCRdb used MiXCR to reprocess the reads, holding one entry per CDR3 protein. Of about 130,000 distinct CDR3 sequences in the sample, less than 9.5% were seen once. Sequenced input: PBMCs. The origin of the receptors is a human donor in good health (CMV status not recorded). Some clones in this sample may be carry-over from other donors' samples.

This rearrangement joins TRBV5-1 to TRBJ1-3, with D possibly matching TRBD1 (5 bases). The CDR3 is 14 amino acids. V lost 3 bases and J lost 4, with 11 bases in between. Looked up from germline, CDR1 is SGHRS and CDR2 is YFSETQ. In DNA form, the CDR3 reads TGCGCCAGCAGCTACCGGGACGGAGGAAACACCATATATTTT. Translation: CASSYRDGGNTIYF.

This clonotype was recorded at least ten times. J is TRBJ2-3 and V is TRBV7-6; tentative D call: TRBD1 (5 bases). From germline, CDR1 is SGHVS and CDR2 FNYEAQ. V was cut by 3 bases and J by 0 bases, with 13 bases left in between. The CDR3 sequence is 16 residues long. This CDR3 reads CASSFGRAGSTDTQYF. In DNA form, the CDR3 reads TGTGCCAGCAGCTTCGGGCGTGCAGGGAGCACAGATACGCAGTATTTT.

The chain links TRBV15 to TRBJ1-6; 11 bases agree with TRBD1. V trimming: 1 base; J trimming: 5 bases; junction bases outside the gene matches: 4. The CDR3 sequence is 17 residues long. Per the germline V gene, CDR1 is LNHNV and CDR2 is YYDKDF (reference sequence). This CDR3 is CATSRGTGGANNSPLHF. The CDR3, as DNA: TGTGCCACCAGCAGAGGGACAGGGGGCGCCAATAATTCACCCCTCCACTTT.

This chain uses TRBV12-5 with TRBJ1-5, with D possibly TRBD1 on 5 matching bases. The CDR3 loop spans 14 amino acids. Germline-derived CDR1 and CDR2 are LGHNT and FRNRAP. With 1 base removed from V and 3 bases from J, the gap between germline ends came to 7 bases. CDR3 bases: TGTGCTAGTGGTTTGGGGGGGGACAATCAGCCCCAGCATTTT. The encoded protein is CASGLGGDNQPQHF. Drawing the rest from reference TRBV12-5 and TRBJ1-5, the complete variable domain is DARVTQTPRHKVTEMGQEVTMRCQPILGHNTVFWYRQTMMQGLELLAYFRNRAPLDDSGMPKDRFSAEMPDATLATLKIQPSEPRDSAVYFCASGLGGDNQPQHFGDGTRLSIL.

This clonotype was recorded at least ten times. This chain connects TRBV14 to TRBJ1-4; D remains unclear. V lost 4 bases and J 8 bases, leaving 14 bases between the germline ends. Germline assignment: CDR1 SGHDN and CDR2 FVKESK. The CDR3 runs to 14 residues. The CDR3 is CASSRSPLGEKLFF. The CDR3 nucleotides read TGTGCCAGCAGCCGCTCGCCCTTGGGGGAAAAACTGTTTTTT.